One and the same sample provided the 7 T cell receptor beta chains below, sequenced in a study of Ad26.COV2.S vaccination and SARS-CoV-2 variants. The table came from immunoSEQ multiplex PCR; TCRdb's copy has only in-frame clones and leaves some out. The data hold 350,000 to 450,000 clones, with over 75% observed a single time. Documented treatment: about 20 received Ad26.COV2.S at low or high dose, single or two shots; 5 received placebo; per-sample allocation not given. Samples were taken on day 63 after the first vaccine or placebo injection. The sequencing used peripheral blood, collected in a trial of Ad26.COV2.S vaccine versus placebo. These receptors all come from a person between 18 and 59 years old who received the Ad26.COV2.S COVID-19 vaccine or a placebo.

V gene TRBV28 combines with J gene TRBJ2-1, with D perhaps matching TRBD1 (6 bases). Germline-derived CDR1 and CDR2 are MDHEN and SYDVKM. CDR3 length: 16 amino acids. V lost 6 bases, J lost 4 bases, and 19 bases lay in between. The CDR3 DNA reads TGTGCCAGCAGCGCGACCGGGAACAGGGCGTACAATGAGCAGTTCTTC. Its protein product is CASSATGNRAYNEQFF.

The chain links TRBV19 to TRBJ1-1; D may be TRBD1 (6 bases). The V gene's germline CDR1 is LNHDA and CDR2 SQIVND (reference sequence). The CDR3 is 15 residues long. The V end lost 5 bases, the J end lost 10 bases, and 23 bases lay between the germline ends. CDR3 DNA sequence: TGTGCCAGTAGTTCTTTACGGGGGGCGTATGAAGCAGCTTTCTTT. Translated, it gives CASSSLRGAYEAAFF.

The rearrangement joins TRBV5-4 to TRBJ1-4; D remains unclear. Trimming cost V 4 bases and J 0 bases, with 13 bases left between them. The CDR3 covers 16 residues. The V gene's germline CDR1 is SGHNT and CDR2 YYREEE (reference sequence). The CDR3 protein is CASSLGARTTNEKLFF. The DNA of the CDR3 is TGTGCCAGCAGCCTGGGAGCCCGAACAACTAATGAAAAACTGTTTTTT. The variable domain in full, completed from reference TRBV5-4 and TRBJ1-4, reads ETGVTQSPTHLIKTRGQQVTLRCSSQSGHNTVSWYQQALGQGPQFIFQYYREEENGRGNFPPRFSGLQFPNYSSELNVNALELDDSALYLCASSLGARTTNEKLFFGSGTQLSVL.

V is TRBV18 and J is TRBJ1-4, with D possibly being TRBD1 (5 bases). The V end was cut by 2 bases, the J end by 1 base, with 8 bases between. Germline V gives CDR1 KGHSH, CDR2 LQKENI. The CDR3 has 15 amino acids. The CDR3 DNA is TGTGCCAGCTCACCATTCCAGGGAACTAATGAAAAACTGTTTTTT. It specifies CASSPFQGTNEKLFF.

The chain uses TRBV10-2 and TRBJ1-1, with D possibly being TRBD1 (6 bases). The CDR3 extends over 15 amino acids. Per the germline V gene, CDR1 is WSHSY and CDR2 is SAAADI. V gave up 4 bases and J gave up 2 bases, with 14 bases separating them. The CDR3: CASSATQGLNTEAFF. The CDR3 DNA follows: TGCGCCAGCAGTGCCACCCAGGGGTTAAACACTGAAGCTTTCTTT.

The rearrangement links TRBV5-1 to TRBJ2-1, with D tentatively TRBD1 or TRBD2 (5 bases each). The germline gives CDR1 SGHRS, CDR2 YFSETQ. The V gene lost 0 bases and the J gene lost 9 bases, with 13 bases spanning the gap. The CDR3 runs to 14 residues. CDR3 region: CASSLVWTSGEQFF. The CDR3 region has the DNA TGCGCCAGCAGCTTGGTCTGGACAAGCGGTGAGCAGTTCTTC.

The genes are TRBV3-1 (or the pseudogene TRBV3-2) and TRBJ2-2; 13 bases map to TRBD2. Germline CDR1 LGHDT, CDR2 YNNKEL (reference sequence). The ends lost 4 bases at V and 7 bases at J; junction bases unmatched: 6. The CDR3 extends over 16 amino acids. CDR3: CASSRGLAGELGELFF. CDR3 nucleotide sequence: TGTGCCAGCAGCCGCGGACTAGCGGGAGAACTCGGGGAGCTGTTTTTT.